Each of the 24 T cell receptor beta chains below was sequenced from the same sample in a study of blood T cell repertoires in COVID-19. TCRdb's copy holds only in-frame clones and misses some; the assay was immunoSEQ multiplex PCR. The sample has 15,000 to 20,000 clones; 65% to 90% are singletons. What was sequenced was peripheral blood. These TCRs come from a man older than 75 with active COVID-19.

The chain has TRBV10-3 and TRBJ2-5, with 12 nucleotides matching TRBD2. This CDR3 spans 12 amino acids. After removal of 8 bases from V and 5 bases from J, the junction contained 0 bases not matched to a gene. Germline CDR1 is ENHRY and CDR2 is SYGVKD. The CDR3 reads CAIGTSGETQYF. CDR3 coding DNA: TGTGCCATCGGGACTAGCGGGGAGACCCAGTACTTC.

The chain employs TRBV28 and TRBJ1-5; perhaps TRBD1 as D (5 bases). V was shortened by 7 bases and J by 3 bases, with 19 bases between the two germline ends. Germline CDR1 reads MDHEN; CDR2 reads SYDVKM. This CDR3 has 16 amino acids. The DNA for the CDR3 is TGTGCCAGCACTTCAACCTCAAGGGGTTACAATCAGCCCCAGCATTTT. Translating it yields CASTSTSRGYNQPQHF.

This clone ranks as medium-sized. CDR3 region: CASSLLDSSYEQYF. The CDR3 nucleotides read TGTGCCAGCAGCTTACTGGACAGCTCCTACGAGCAGTACTTC. This sequence joins TRBV7-9 and TRBJ2-7; D might be TRBD1 (6 bases). CDR3 size: 14 residues. The germline CDR1 and CDR2 sequences are SEHNR and FQNEAQ (reference sequence). Trimming stripped 2 bases from V and 0 bases from J, with 8 bases between.

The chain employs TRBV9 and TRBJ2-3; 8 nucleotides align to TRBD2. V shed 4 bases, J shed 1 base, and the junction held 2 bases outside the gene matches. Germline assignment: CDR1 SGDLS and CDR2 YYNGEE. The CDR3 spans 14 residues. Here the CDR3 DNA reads TGTGCCAGCAGCCATAGCGGGGGCACAGATACGCAGTATTTT. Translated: CASSHSGGTDTQYF.

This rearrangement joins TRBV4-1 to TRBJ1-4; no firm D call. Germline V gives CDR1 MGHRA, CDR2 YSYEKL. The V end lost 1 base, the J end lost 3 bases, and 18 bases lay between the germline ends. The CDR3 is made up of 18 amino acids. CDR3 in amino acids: CASSQVGEGPRANEKLFF. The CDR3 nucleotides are TGCGCCAGCAGCCAAGTCGGGGAAGGGCCAAGGGCTAATGAAAAACTGTTTTTT.

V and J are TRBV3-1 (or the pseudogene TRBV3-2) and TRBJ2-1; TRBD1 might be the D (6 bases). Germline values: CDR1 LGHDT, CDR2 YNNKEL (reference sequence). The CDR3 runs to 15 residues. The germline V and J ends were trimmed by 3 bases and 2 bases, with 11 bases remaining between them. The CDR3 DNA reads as TGTGCCAGCAGCCAGGACAGACTAACCTACAATGAGCAGTTCTTC. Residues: CASSQDRLTYNEQFF.

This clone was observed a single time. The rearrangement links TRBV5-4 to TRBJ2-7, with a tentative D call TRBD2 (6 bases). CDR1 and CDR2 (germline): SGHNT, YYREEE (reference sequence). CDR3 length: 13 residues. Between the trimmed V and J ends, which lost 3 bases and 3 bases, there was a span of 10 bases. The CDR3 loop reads CASSSGGYYEQYF. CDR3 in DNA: TGTGCCAGCAGCTCCGGGGGTTACTACGAGCAGTACTTC.

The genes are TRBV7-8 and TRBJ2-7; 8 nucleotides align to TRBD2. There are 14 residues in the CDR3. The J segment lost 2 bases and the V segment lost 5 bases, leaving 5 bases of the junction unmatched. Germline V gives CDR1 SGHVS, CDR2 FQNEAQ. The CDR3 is CASSPLAGAYEQYF. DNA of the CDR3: TGTGCCAGCAGCCCTCTAGCGGGCGCCTACGAGCAGTACTTC.

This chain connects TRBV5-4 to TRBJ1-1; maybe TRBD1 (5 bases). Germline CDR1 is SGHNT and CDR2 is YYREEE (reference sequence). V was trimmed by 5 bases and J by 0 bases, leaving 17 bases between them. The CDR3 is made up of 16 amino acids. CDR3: CASSWGSRTMNTEAFF. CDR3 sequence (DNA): TGTGCCAGCAGTTGGGGCAGCAGGACCATGAACACTGAAGCTTTCTTT.

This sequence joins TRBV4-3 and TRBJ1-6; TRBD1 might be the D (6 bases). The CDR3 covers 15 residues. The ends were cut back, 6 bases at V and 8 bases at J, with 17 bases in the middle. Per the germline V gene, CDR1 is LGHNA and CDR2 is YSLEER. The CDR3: CASRRQGSIDSPLHF. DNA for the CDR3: TGCGCCAGCAGGCGGCAGGGGAGTATTGATTCACCCCTCCACTTT.

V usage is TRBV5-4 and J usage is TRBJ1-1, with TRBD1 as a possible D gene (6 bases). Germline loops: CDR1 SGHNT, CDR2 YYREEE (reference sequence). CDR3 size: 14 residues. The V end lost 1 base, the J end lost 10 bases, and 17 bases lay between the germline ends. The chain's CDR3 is CASSLSQNGRGAFF. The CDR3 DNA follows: TGTGCCAGCAGCTTGTCCCAAAACGGCAGGGGAGCTTTCTTT.

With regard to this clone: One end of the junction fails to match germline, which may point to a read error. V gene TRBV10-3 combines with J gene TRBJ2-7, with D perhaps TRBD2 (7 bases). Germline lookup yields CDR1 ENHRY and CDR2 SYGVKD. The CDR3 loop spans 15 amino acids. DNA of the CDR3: TGTGCCACCAGTGAGGGGGGCGGGAGCTTATACGAGCAGTACTTC. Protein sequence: CATSEGGGSLYEQYF.

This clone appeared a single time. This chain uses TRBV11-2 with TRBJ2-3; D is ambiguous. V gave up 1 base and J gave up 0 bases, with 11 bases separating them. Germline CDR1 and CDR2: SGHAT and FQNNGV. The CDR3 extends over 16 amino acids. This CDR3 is CASSLGFQDSTDTQYF. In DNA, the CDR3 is TGTGCCAGCAGCTTAGGGTTCCAGGATAGCACAGATACGCAGTATTTT.

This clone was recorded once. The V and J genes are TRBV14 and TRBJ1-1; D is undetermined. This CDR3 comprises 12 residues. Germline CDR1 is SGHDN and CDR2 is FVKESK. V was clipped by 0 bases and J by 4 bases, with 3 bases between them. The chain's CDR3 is CASSQDSTEAFF. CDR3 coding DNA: TGTGCCAGCAGCCAAGACAGCACTGAAGCTTTCTTT.

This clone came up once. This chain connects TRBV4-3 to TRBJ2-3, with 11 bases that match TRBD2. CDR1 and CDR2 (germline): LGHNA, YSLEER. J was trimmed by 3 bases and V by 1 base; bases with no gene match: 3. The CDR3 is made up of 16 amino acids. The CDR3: CASSQGGTSGTDTQYF. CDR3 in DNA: TGCGCCAGCAGCCAAGGGGGGACTAGCGGTACAGATACGCAGTATTTT.

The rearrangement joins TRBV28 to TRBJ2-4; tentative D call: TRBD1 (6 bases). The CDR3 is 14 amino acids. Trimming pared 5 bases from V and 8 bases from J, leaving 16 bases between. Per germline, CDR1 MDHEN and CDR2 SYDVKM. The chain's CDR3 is CASSPTQGRDIQYF. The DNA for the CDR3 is TGTGCCAGCAGTCCCACACAGGGCCGGGACATTCAGTACTTC.

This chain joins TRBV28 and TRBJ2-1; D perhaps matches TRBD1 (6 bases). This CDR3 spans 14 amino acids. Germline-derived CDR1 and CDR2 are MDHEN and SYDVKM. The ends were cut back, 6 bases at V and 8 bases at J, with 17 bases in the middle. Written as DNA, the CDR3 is TGTGCCAGCAGGTCGGCGGCCCAGGGGTATGAGCAGTTCTTC. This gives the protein CASRSAAQGYEQFF.

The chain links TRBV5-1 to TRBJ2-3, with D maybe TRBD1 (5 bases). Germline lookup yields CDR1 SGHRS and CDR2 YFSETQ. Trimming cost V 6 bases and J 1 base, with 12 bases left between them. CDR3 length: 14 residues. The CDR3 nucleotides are TGCGCCAGCACCTTTTCCAGGGGCACAGATACGCAGTATTTT. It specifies CASTFSRGTDTQYF.

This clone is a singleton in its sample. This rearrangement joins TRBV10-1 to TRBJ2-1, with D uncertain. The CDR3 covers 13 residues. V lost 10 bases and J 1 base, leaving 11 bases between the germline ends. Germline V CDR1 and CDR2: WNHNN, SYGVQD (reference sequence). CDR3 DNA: TGCGCCACCTCTCAGGCGTCCTACAATGAGCAGTTCTTC. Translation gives CATSQASYNEQFF.

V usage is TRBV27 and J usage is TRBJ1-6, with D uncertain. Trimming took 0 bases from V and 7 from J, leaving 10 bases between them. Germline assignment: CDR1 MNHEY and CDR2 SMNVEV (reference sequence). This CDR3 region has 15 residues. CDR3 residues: CASSLSAGLNSPLHF. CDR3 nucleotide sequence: TGTGCCAGCAGTTTATCTGCAGGCTTAAATTCACCCCTCCACTTT.

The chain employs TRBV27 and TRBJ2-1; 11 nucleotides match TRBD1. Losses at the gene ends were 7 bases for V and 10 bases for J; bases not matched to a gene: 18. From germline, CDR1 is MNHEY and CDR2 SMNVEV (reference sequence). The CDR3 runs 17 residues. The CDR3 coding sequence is TGTGCCAGCACCCTTCTGGGGGTCGGACAGGGGGCAGGCGAGCAGTTCTTC. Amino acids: CASTLLGVGQGAGEQFF.

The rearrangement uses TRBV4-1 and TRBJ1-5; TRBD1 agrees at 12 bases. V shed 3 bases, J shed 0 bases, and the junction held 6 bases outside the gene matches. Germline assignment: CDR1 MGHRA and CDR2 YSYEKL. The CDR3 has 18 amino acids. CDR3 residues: CASSQGQGALRSNQPQHF. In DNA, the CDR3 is TGCGCCAGCAGCCAGGGACAGGGGGCTCTTCGTAGCAATCAGCCCCAGCATTTT.

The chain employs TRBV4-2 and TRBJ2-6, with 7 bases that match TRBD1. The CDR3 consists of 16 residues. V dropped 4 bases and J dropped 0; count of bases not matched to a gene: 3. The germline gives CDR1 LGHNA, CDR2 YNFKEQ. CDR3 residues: CASSPGTASGANVLTF. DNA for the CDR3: TGTGCCAGCAGCCCCGGGACAGCCTCTGGGGCCAACGTCCTGACTTTC.

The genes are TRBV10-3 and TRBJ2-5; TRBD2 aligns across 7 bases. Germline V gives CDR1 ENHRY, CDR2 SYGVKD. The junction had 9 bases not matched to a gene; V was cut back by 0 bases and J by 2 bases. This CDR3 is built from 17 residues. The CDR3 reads CAISESLVLAVQETQYF. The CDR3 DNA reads TGTGCCATCAGTGAGTCTTTAGTCCTAGCGGTTCAAGAGACCCAGTACTTC.